The rows below give T cell receptor beta chains drawn from one sample of a study of a mutant IDH1 vaccine in newly diagnosed glioma. TCRdb keeps only in-frame clones here, not all; method: immunoSEQ multiplex PCR. The sample lists 40,000 or so clones, roughly 89% occurring once. Antigen specificity for these receptors is unknown. The sequencing used PBMCs, collected from a glioma patient whose treatment included an IDH1 peptide vaccine. The receptors derive from a man in his forties with glioma. Both conserved end residues are part of each CDR3. A D gene is named only where the DNA matches it firmly. Not all rows give a size; the values are once, few, many and, for expanded clones, a class.

>.|TRBV6-5|TRBJ2-1|TRBD1
TGTGCCAGCACCCCGGTGGACAGGTACAATGAGCAGTTCTTC
CASTPVDRYNEQFF
>.|TRBV7-8|TRBJ1-4|TRBD1
TGTGCCAGCAGCTTTATCTTGACTGGGACAGGGAATGAAAAACTGTTTTTT
CASSFILTGTGNEKLFF
>.|TRBV29-1|TRBJ1-4|.
TGCAGCGCCCGGTCAAGGGGTCGGGGTGAAAAACTGTTTTTT
CSARSRGRGEKLFF
>.|TRBV5-3|TRBJ1-2|.
TGTGCCAGAAGCCATCAAGGGCACTATGGCTACACCTTC
CARSHQGHYGYTF
>.|TRBV4-1|TRBJ1-4|TRBD1
TGCGCCAGCAGCCAAGATAGGGGCCCACGTTACCAACAGGGGAAACTGTTTTTT
CASSQDRGPRYQQGKLFF
>.|TRBV5-6|TRBJ1-1|TRBD1
TGTGCCAGCAGGCTTCCCGGACAGGCGAACACTGAAGCTTTCTTT
CASRLPGQANTEAFF
>.|TRBV29-1|TRBJ1-1|.
TGCAGCGTTGGGGATGGGTTCCTGGGCATGAACACTGAAGCTTTCTTT
CSVGDGFLGMNTEAFF
>.|TRBV5-1|TRBJ2-5|TRBD1
TGCGCCAGCAGCCTAGGGACAGGGGGTGGTCAAGAGACCCAGTACTTC
CASSLGTGGGQETQYF
>.|TRBV18|TRBJ1-5|TRBD1
TGTGCCAGCTCACCCCCGGGACAGGCTTATCAGCCCCAGCATTTT
CASSPPGQAYQPQHF
>.|TRBV11-2|TRBJ2-3|.
TGTGCCAGCAGCTTAGACGGAAAGTACGATACGCAGTATTTT
CASSLDGKYDTQYF
>few|TRBV6-1|TRBJ1-1|.
TGTGCCAGCAGAGCGTGGGGAAACACTGAAGCTTTCTTT
CASRAWGNTEAFF
>.|TRBV9|TRBJ1-4|.
TGTGCCAGCAGCAGACAGACAGGATATAATGAAAAACTGTTTTTT
CASSRQTGYNEKLFF
>.|TRBV9|TRBJ2-3|.
TGTGCCAGCAGCGTAGAGTCAGGCCGCAGCACAGATACGCAGTATTTT
CASSVESGRSTDTQYF
>.|TRBV19|TRBJ2-7|TRBD2
TGTGCCAGTAGTACCGCTAGCGGGCCCTACGAGCAGTACTTC
CASSTASGPYEQYF
>.|TRBV6-1|TRBJ1-2|.
TGTGCCAGCAGTGTGGGAGGGGCGCACACTAACTATGGCTACACCTTC
CASSVGGAHTNYGYTF
>.|TRBV13|TRBJ2-3|.
TGTGCCAGCAGCGGACCCGCCCTAAAGGGCGATACGCAGTATTTT
CASSGPALKGDTQYF
>.|TRBV5-5|TRBJ1-1|.
TGTGCCAGCAGTGGGGGGGGGTATACTGAAGCTTTCTTT
CASSGGGYTEAFF
>.|TRBV4-2|TRBJ1-2|.
TGTGCCAGCAGCCAAGATAGAGGGGTCTATGGCTACACCTTC
CASSQDRGVYGYTF
>.|TRBV6-5|TRBJ2-1|TRBD2
TGTGCCAGCAGTCTTAGCGGGAGGGCCTACAATGAGCAGTTCTTC
CASSLSGRAYNEQFF
>.|TRBV5-1|TRBJ2-7|TRBD1
TGCGCCAGCAGCTTCGCGACAGGGAATACCGAGCAGTACTTC
CASSFATGNTEQYF
>.|TRBV6-6|TRBJ2-3|TRBD2
TGTGCCAGCAATGGACTAGCGGGAGGCGCAGATACGCAGTATTTT
CASNGLAGGADTQYF
>.|TRBV12-5|TRBJ1-3|.
TGTGCTAGTGGTTTGGGACAGAGCTCTGGAAACACCATATATTTT
CASGLGQSSGNTIYF
>.|TRBV7-9|TRBJ1-1|.
TGTGCCAGCAGCGAACAGGGTTACGCTTTCTTT
CASSEQGYAFF
>.|TRBV7-9|TRBJ1-4|TRBD1
TGTGCCAGCAGCTTAGACGGGACAGCAACTAATGAAAAACTGTTTTTT
CASSLDGTATNEKLFF
>.|TRBV6-1|TRBJ1-1|.
TGTGCCAGCAGTGAAACGAACTGGGCTGAAGCTTTCTTT
CASSETNWAEAFF
>.|TRBV27|TRBJ1-5|.
TGTGCCAGCAGTTTATGGGGGAGCAATCAGCCCCAGCATTTT
CASSLWGSNQPQHF
>.|TRBV7-2|TRBJ2-7|.
TGTGCCAGCAGGGACTCGGCGTCCTCCTACGAGCAGTACTTC
CASRDSASSYEQYF
>.|TRBV12-5|TRBJ2-1|.
TGTGCTAGTGGTTTGTCATCGCTAGCTGGGATGTACAATGAGCAGTTCTTC
CASGLSSLAGMYNEQFF
>.|TRBV9|TRBJ2-1|TRBD2
TGTGCCAGCAGCAACACTAGCGGCTCCTACAATGAGCAGTTCTTC
CASSNTSGSYNEQFF
>.|TRBV30|TRBJ2-1|.
TGTGCCTGGAGTGTAGGTCAATTAAAGGACAGGGAGGGTCGAGAGCATGGGCAGTTCTTC
CAWSVGQLKDREGREHGQFF
>.|TRBV6-1|TRBJ1-4|.
TGTGCCAGCAGAAAGGACAGTGAAAAACTGTTTTTT
CASRKDSEKLFF
>.|TRBV2|TRBJ1-1|.
TGTGCCAGCAGTGCGTACACTGAAGCTTTCTTT
CASSAYTEAFF
>.|TRBV6-1|TRBJ1-5|.
TGTGCCAGCAGCCTAAGTAGGGGGAGCAATCAGCCCCAGCATTTT
CASSLSRGSNQPQHF
>.|TRBV6-5|TRBJ2-7|TRBD1
TGTGCCAGCGCCTTTAGGGACAGTGCCTACGAGCAGTACTTC
CASAFRDSAYEQYF
>.|TRBV5-4|TRBJ1-5|.
TGTGCCAGCAGCTTGGGTAATAGCAATCAGCCCCAGCATTTT
CASSLGNSNQPQHF
>once|TRBV19|TRBJ2-7|.
TGTGCCAGTAGTTCCCAGACGGCCCCCTACGAGCAGTACTTC
CASSSQTAPYEQYF
>.|TRBV18|TRBJ2-1|.
TGTGCCAGCTCACCACCTGAAGAATACAATGAGCAGTTCTTC
CASSPPEEYNEQFF
>.|TRBV6-5|TRBJ2-2|.
TGTGCCAGCCGGGACTTCAACACCGGGGAGCTGTTTTTT
CASRDFNTGELFF